A single sample gave rise to the 29 T cell receptor beta chains below, sequenced in a study of Tregs in tolerant kidney transplant recipients. Sequenced by immunoSEQ multiplex PCR; TCRdb stores in-frame clones only, minus some. The profile covers some 57,000 clones, with around 90% appearing a single time and 13% to 15% taken by the ten largest. Related graft donors supplied nonmyeloablative bone marrow transplants, and mixed chimerism was transient. The starting material was CD8+ T cells from blood (PBMCs), obtained 24 months after the transplant. Receptor source: a human patient who received a combined kidney and bone marrow transplant. These T cells may partly come from the graft donor.

This clone was counted a few times. A much larger clonotype is one base distant, so this may be a read error. The chain has TRBV11-2 and TRBJ2-3; TRBD2 matches at 11 bases. Unmatched junction bases numbered 3, after V lost 5 bases and J lost 2 bases. This CDR3 is 15 amino acids long. CDR1 and CDR2 from the germline V gene are SGHAT and FQNNGV. CDR3: CASSRLAGYTDTQYF. The DNA of the CDR3 is TGTGCCAGCAGCCGACTAGCGGGATACACAGATACGCAGTATTTT.

The rearrangement links TRBV19 to TRBJ1-5; TRBD1 is a possible D gene (5 bases). The CDR3 contains 13 residues. V shed 3 bases and J shed 5 bases, with 8 bases lying between them. CDR1 and CDR2 from the germline V gene are LNHDA and SQIVND (reference sequence). CDR3 residues: CASSITGYQPQHF. The CDR3 DNA follows: TGTGCCAGTAGTATTACAGGTTATCAGCCCCAGCATTTT.

The J gene is TRBJ2-1, the V gene TRBV28, with 8 bases matching TRBD2. V lost 6 bases, J lost 7 bases, and 8 bases stayed unmatched. The germline V gene has CDR1 MDHEN and CDR2 SYDVKM. CDR3 length equals 14 residues. DNA for the CDR3: TGTGCCAGCAGGCAGCACGGGGGGGGGAATGAGCAGTTCTTC. It is translated as CASRQHGGGNEQFF.

CDR3 amino acids: CASSLGATSNYGYTF. The CDR3 DNA reads TGCGCCAGCAGCCTGGGCGCCACCTCTAACTATGGCTACACCTTC. This chain uses TRBV4-3 with TRBJ1-2; no clear D gene. CDR1 and CDR2 from the germline V gene are LGHNA and YSLEER. V was trimmed by 4 bases and J by 0 bases, leaving 12 bases between them. The CDR3 length is 15 residues.

The chain joins TRBV5-5 to TRBJ2-5; the match to TRBD1 covers 9 bases. Judging by the DNA end, TRBJ2-7 fits better; the J call may be wrong. The CDR3 is 14 amino acids. Germline V gene lookup returns CDR1 SGHKS and CDR2 YYEKEE (reference sequence). CDR3 region: CASSLWDRVYEQYF. The CDR3 DNA follows: TGTGCCAGCAGCTTATGGGACAGGGTTTACGAGCAGTACTTC.

This rearrangement joins TRBV29-1 to TRBJ2-5; 8 bases line up with TRBD1. CDR1 and CDR2 from the germline V gene are SQVTM and ANQGSEA. V was pared by 5 bases and J by 12 bases, with 11 bases of the junction left unmatched. The CDR3 runs to 12 residues. As DNA, the CDR3 is TGCAGCGTTCCCCGGACAGGGAGCCTTGAGTACTTC. As protein: CSVPRTGSLEYF.

The chain combines TRBV5-6 with TRBJ2-5, with 7 positions matching TRBD1. Unmatched junction bases numbered 3, after V lost 2 bases and J lost 2 bases. The CDR3 has 14 residues. Germline assignment: CDR1 SGHDT and CDR2 YYEEEE. Here the CDR3 reads CASSFGQAQETQYF. Written as DNA, the CDR3 is TGTGCCAGCAGCTTCGGACAGGCTCAAGAGACCCAGTACTTC.

This clone was detected once. One junction end does not reproduce the germline sequence, and a read error may be involved. The V gene is TRBV14, the J gene TRBJ1-1; D call uncertain. Germline lookup yields CDR1 SGHDN and CDR2 FVKESK. CDR3 size: 14 residues. The CDR3 DNA is TGTGCCAGCAGCCTTATCCTAGGCCTTTCTGACGCTTTCTTT. This sequence encodes CASSLILGLSDAFF.

This clone was observed a handful of times. V and J are TRBV27 and TRBJ2-7; TRBD2 is a possible D gene (5 bases). V was pared by 7 bases and J by 4 bases, with 17 bases between. CDR1 is MNHEY and CDR2 is SMNVEV in the germline V gene (reference sequence). The CDR3 has 14 amino acids. CDR3 DNA sequence: TGTGCCAGCACCTCTATCGACGGGATGTACGAGCAGTACTTC. It codes for CASTSIDGMYEQYF.

Concerning this clone itself: A junction boundary mismatches the germline segment, possibly from a read error. V is TRBV6-1 and J is TRBJ2-7; 7 nucleotides match TRBD1. The CDR3 spans 13 residues. Germline assignment: CDR1 MNHNS and CDR2 SASEGT. This chain's CDR3 is CASRITGEYAQYF. For the CDR3, the DNA is TGTGCCAGTCGTATAACAGGGGAGTACGCGCAGTACTTC.

This chain links TRBV27 with TRBJ1-6; D call uncertain. V lost 3 bases, J lost 10 bases, and 10 bases lay in between. Germline CDR1 and CDR2: MNHEY and SMNVEV (reference sequence). The length of the CDR3 is 13 residues. DNA of the CDR3: TGTGCCAGCAGTTTGCGGGGAGGGTCACCCCTCCACTTT. Protein sequence: CASSLRGGSPLHF.

The chain links TRBV7-2 to TRBJ1-1, with a tentative D call TRBD1 (6 bases). Trimming shortened V by 1 base and J by 1 base, and 19 bases separated the two germline ends. This CDR3 has 18 amino acids. Germline loops: CDR1 SGHTA, CDR2 FQGNSA. The CDR3 region has the DNA TGTGCCAGCAGCTTAGGATTTTCGGGGGGACATTGGAACACTGAAGCTTTCTTT. It specifies CASSLGFSGGHWNTEAFF.

The genes are TRBV6-4 and TRBJ2-1; D remains unclear. The V and J ends lost 4 bases and 4 bases respectively, with 8 bases between them. The CDR3 is made up of 13 amino acids. Germline CDR1 is MRHNA and CDR2 is SNTAGT. The CDR3 DNA sequence: TGTGCCAGCAGTGTAGGAGAGTACAATGAGCAGTTCTTC. It is translated as CASSVGEYNEQFF.

The rearrangement links TRBV7-9 to TRBJ2-7; tentative D call: TRBD2 (5 bases). CDR3 length equals 14 residues. With 2 bases removed from V and 5 bases from J, the gap between germline ends came to 13 bases. The germline gives CDR1 SEHNR, CDR2 FQNEAQ (reference sequence). The DNA of the CDR3 is TGTGCCAGCAGCTTATCGCTGGTCGGGAACGAGCAGTACTTC. Translating gives CASSLSLVGNEQYF.

This sequence joins TRBV5-1 and TRBJ2-3, with 8 nucleotides matching TRBD2. This CDR3 has 16 amino acids. Germline CDR1 is SGHRS and CDR2 is YFSETQ. Trimming cost V 4 bases and J 3 bases; bases outside gene matches: 10. The CDR3 reads CASSPAWGLVTDTQYF. Here the CDR3 DNA reads TGCGCCAGCAGCCCCGCTTGGGGACTAGTAACAGATACGCAGTATTTT.

The chain carries TRBV9 and TRBJ2-3; perhaps TRBD2 as D (7 bases). Germline V gene lookup returns CDR1 SGDLS and CDR2 YYNGEE. This CDR3 comprises 15 residues. V shed 4 bases and J shed 0 bases, with 12 bases lying between them. The DNA for the CDR3 is TGTGCCAGCAGCCCGGGGGGCGGGAGCACAGATACGCAGTATTTT. This sequence encodes CASSPGGGSTDTQYF.

V and J are TRBV7-9 and TRBJ1-5, with D perhaps matching TRBD1 (6 bases). CDR3 length: 14 residues. Germline V gene sequence: CDR1 SEHNR, CDR2 FQNEAQ (reference sequence). V lost 10 bases and J 4 bases, leaving 17 bases between the germline ends. The CDR3 protein is CAMAAGVGNQPQHF. As DNA, the CDR3 is TGTGCCATGGCCGCAGGGGTGGGAAATCAGCCCCAGCATTTT.

The chain links TRBV27 to TRBJ1-2; possible D gene TRBD1, 6 bases. Between the trimmed V and J ends, which lost 5 bases and 4 bases, there was a span of 14 bases. The CDR3 contains 14 residues. Germline V lookup: CDR1 MNHEY, CDR2 SMNVEV (reference sequence). CDR3 protein: CASSPGTLIYGYTF. CDR3 bases: TGTGCCAGCAGTCCCGGGACACTAATCTATGGCTACACCTTC.

This clone appeared a single time. The V call is TRBV7-6, the J call TRBJ2-5, with 8 bases matching TRBD1. This CDR3 contains 14 residues. Trimming took 1 base from V and 2 from J; bases not matched to a gene: 0. Germline CDR1 reads SGHVS; CDR2 reads FNYEAQ. The CDR3 protein is CASSLGTGQETQYF. Here the CDR3 DNA reads TGTGCCAGCAGCTTAGGGACAGGGCAAGAGACCCAGTACTTC.

V is TRBV5-6 and J is TRBJ2-7; D unresolved. V lost 0 bases, J lost 2 bases, and 6 bases lay in between. Germline V CDR1 and CDR2: SGHDT, YYEEEE. The CDR3 length is 13 residues. The CDR3 spells CASSLVDPYEQYF. The CDR3 coding sequence is TGTGCCAGCAGCTTGGTAGATCCCTACGAGCAGTACTTC.

This chain connects TRBV27 to TRBJ2-7; TRBD1 aligns across 9 bases. This CDR3 is 13 amino acids long. Germline V gene sequence: CDR1 MNHEY, CDR2 SMNVEV (reference sequence). The trim removed 6 bases at V and 4 bases at J, leaving 4 bases unmatched. The CDR3 spells CASRSGQGYEQYF. Written as DNA, the CDR3 is TGTGCCAGCAGGTCAGGACAGGGGTACGAGCAGTACTTC.

The rearrangement links TRBV29-1 to TRBJ2-1, with 11 bases matching TRBD1. This CDR3 spans 14 amino acids. Germline V gene lookup returns CDR1 SQVTM and CDR2 ANQGSEA. V shed 7 bases, J shed 7 bases, and the junction held 9 bases outside the gene matches. The DNA for the CDR3 is TGCAGCGCCGACTCGGGACAGGGGGTAAATGAGCAGTTCTTC. It codes for CSADSGQGVNEQFF.

The V gene is TRBV27, the J gene TRBJ2-1; 7 nucleotides match TRBD2. V lost 5 bases, J lost 5 bases, and 9 bases stayed unmatched. The CDR3 length is 15 residues. Germline V lookup: CDR1 MNHEY, CDR2 SMNVEV (reference sequence). CDR3 nucleotide sequence: TGTGCCAGCAGTCGTAGCGGGCTTAGGAACAATGAGCAGTTCTTC. It specifies CASSRSGLRNNEQFF.

This chain connects TRBV15 to TRBJ2-7; 9 nucleotides agree with TRBD1. The CDR3 length is 12 residues. The V gene end was trimmed by 8 bases and the J gene end by 5 bases; junction bases not matched to a gene: 4. Germline V lookup: CDR1 LNHNV, CDR2 YYDKDF (reference sequence). The CDR3 is CATGQGSDEQYF. CDR3 coding DNA: TGTGCCACCGGACAGGGGAGCGACGAGCAGTACTTC.

The CDR3 DNA is TGTGCCAGCAGTCCCTACCCCCTAGCGGGCTACCCAGATACGCAGTATTTT. It yields the protein CASSPYPLAGYPDTQYF. The V call is TRBV27, the J call TRBJ2-3; the match to TRBD2 covers 8 bases. The CDR3 spans 17 residues. J was trimmed by 4 bases and V by 5 bases; bases with no gene match: 14. Germline V CDR1 and CDR2: MNHEY, SMNVEV (reference sequence).

J is TRBJ2-7 and V is TRBV15, with D possibly TRBD2 on 7 matching bases. The CDR3 spans 11 residues. Germline V gives CDR1 LNHNV, CDR2 YYDKDF (reference sequence). Trimming stripped 5 bases from V and 6 bases from J, with 8 bases between. The CDR3 bases are TGTGCCACCAGCGGGGGGGCCGAGCAGTACTTC. As protein: CATSGGAEQYF.

This chain uses TRBV28 with TRBJ2-5; possibly TRBD2 for D (5 bases). Trimming took 6 bases from V and 5 from J, leaving 7 bases between them. Germline V lookup: CDR1 MDHEN, CDR2 SYDVKM. CDR3 size: 11 residues. CDR3: CASRTKETQYF. The CDR3 DNA reads as TGTGCCAGCAGGACTAAGGAGACCCAGTACTTC. The variable domain in full, completed from reference TRBV28 and TRBJ2-5, reads DVKVTQSSRYLVKRTGEKVFLECVQDMDHENMFWYRQDPGLGLRLIYFSYDVKMKEKGDIPEGYSVSREKKERFSLILESASTNQTSMYLCASRTKETQYFGPGTRLLVL.

This sequence joins TRBV11-2 and TRBJ2-5, with 9 bases aligning to TRBD2. The CDR3 consists of 15 residues. Trimming removed 1 base from V and 4 bases from J; junction bases left unmatched: 4. Germline V gene data show CDR1 as SGHAT and CDR2 as FQNNGV. The CDR3 DNA is TGTGCCAGCAGCTTAGTGGCGGGAGGGCGAGAGACCCAGTACTTC. Translation: CASSLVAGGRETQYF.

This chain connects TRBV7-8 to TRBJ2-2; 13 positions agree with TRBD2. The CDR3 is made up of 16 amino acids. In germline, CDR1 is SGHVS, CDR2 FQNEAQ. The V gene end was trimmed by 6 bases and the J gene end by 4 bases; junction bases not matched to a gene: 5. CDR3 nucleotides: TGTGCCAGCAGGGGGACTAGCGGGGTACCCACCGGGGAGCTGTTTTTT. The encoded protein is CASRGTSGVPTGELFF. Looking up the rest from reference TRBV7-8 and TRBJ2-2 gives the full variable domain: GAGVSQSPRYKVAKRGQDVALRCDPISGHVSLFWYQQALGQGPEFLTYFQNEAQLDKSGLPSDRFFAERPEGSVSTLKIQRTQQEDSAVYLCASRGTSGVPTGELFFGEGSRLTVL.